One and the same sample provided the 21 T cell receptor beta chains below, sequenced in a study of T cell responses to AZD1222 COVID-19 vaccine. Some clones are missing from TCRdb's copy, which holds only in-frame ones; the method was immunoSEQ multiplex PCR. The data hold fewer than 120,000 clones, with 85% to 95% observed a single time. Specimen: peripheral blood, collected 28 days after the second AZD1222 dose. These receptors came from an adult who received the AZD1222 COVID-19 vaccine.

This chain's CDR3 is CASSLTGDNQPQHF. CDR3 in DNA: TGTGCCAGCAGTCTGACAGGGGACAATCAGCCCCAGCATTTT. V and J are TRBV27 and TRBJ1-5, with TRBD1 matching 8 bases. The germline CDR1 and CDR2 sequences are MNHEY and SMNVEV (reference sequence). Trimming at V came to 5 bases and at J to 3 bases, leaving 3 bases not matched to a gene. The CDR3 totals 14 residues.

The V and J genes are TRBV19 and TRBJ1-5; unclear D gene. The CDR3 length is 15 residues. CDR1 is LNHDA, CDR2 SQIVND, per germline (reference sequence). The V and J ends lost 3 bases and 2 bases respectively, with 11 bases between them. The CDR3 protein is CASSMLGSGNQPQHF. CDR3 nucleotide sequence: TGTGCCAGTAGTATGTTGGGCTCAGGCAATCAGCCCCAGCATTTT.

The rearrangement joins TRBV3-1 (or the pseudogene TRBV3-2) to TRBJ2-3, with 8 bases identical to TRBD2. The CDR3 totals 21 residues. The germline V gene has CDR1 LGHDT and CDR2 YNNKEL (reference sequence). With 5 bases clipped from V and 3 bases from J, the junction kept 25 bases outside the gene matches. The CDR3 is CASSATGERDPIAGRTDTQYF. The CDR3 DNA sequence: TGTGCCAGCAGCGCAACCGGGGAAAGGGACCCCATAGCGGGGCGGACAGATACGCAGTATTTT.

The chain joins TRBV6-5 to TRBJ2-3; D tentatively fits TRBD1 or TRBD2 (5 bases each). Looked up from germline, CDR1 is MNHEY and CDR2 is SVGAGI. The CDR3 has 15 amino acids. The V end was cut by 0 bases, the J end by 1 base, with 8 bases between. The CDR3 loop reads CASSYSGVGTDTQYF. Written as DNA, the CDR3 is TGTGCCAGCAGTTACTCGGGGGTCGGCACAGATACGCAGTATTTT.

The V gene is TRBV14, the J gene TRBJ2-1; D gene uncertain. Germline CDR1 SGHDN, CDR2 FVKESK. The CDR3 consists of 15 residues. V gave up 5 bases and J gave up 4 bases, with 15 bases separating them. Here the CDR3 reads CASSSLWAAYNEQFF. CDR3 in DNA: TGTGCCAGCAGCAGCCTCTGGGCAGCTTACAATGAGCAGTTCTTC.

The chain combines TRBV10-1 with TRBJ2-3; 7 bases are shared with TRBD2. From germline, CDR1 is WNHNN and CDR2 SYGVQD (reference sequence). This CDR3 contains 16 residues. V shed 4 bases, J shed 3 bases, and the junction held 10 bases outside the gene matches. The CDR3 sequence is CASSAGTTRGTDTQYF. In nucleotides, the CDR3 is TGCGCCAGCAGTGCGGGGACTACCAGAGGGACAGATACGCAGTATTTT.

The gene calls are TRBV7-2 and TRBJ1-2; no firm D call. This CDR3 spans 15 amino acids. CDR1 is SGHTA and CDR2 is FQGNSA in the germline V gene. Between the trimmed V and J ends, which lost 5 bases and 4 bases, there was a span of 17 bases. CDR3: CASSPKAGMGYGYTF. CDR3 DNA sequence: TGTGCCAGCAGCCCAAAAGCGGGGATGGGCTATGGCTACACCTTC.

The CDR3 sequence is CASSFLGDQPQHF. Here the CDR3 DNA reads TGTGCCAGCAGTTTTCTGGGAGATCAGCCCCAGCATTTT. The J gene is TRBJ1-5, the V gene TRBV6-5; D remains unclear. Looked up from germline, CDR1 is MNHEY and CDR2 is SVGAGI. Trimming shortened V by 4 bases and J by 5 bases, and 9 bases separated the two germline ends. The length of the CDR3 is 13 residues.

In its sample, this clone was seen a few times. The chain has TRBV10-3 and TRBJ1-1; TRBD1 might be the D (5 bases). The CDR3 spans 14 residues. Germline CDR1 ENHRY, CDR2 SYGVKD. Between the trimmed V and J ends, which lost 7 bases and 1 base, there was a span of 13 bases. CDR3 nucleotide sequence: TGTGCCATCAAACGGGACGGTCAGAACACTGAAGCTTTCTTT. Protein sequence: CAIKRDGQNTEAFF.

The chain recombines TRBV5-1 with TRBJ2-6; the match to TRBD1 covers 9 bases. Germline CDR1 and CDR2: SGHRS and YFSETQ. The V gene end was trimmed by 7 bases and the J gene end by 4 bases; junction bases not matched to a gene: 3. The CDR3 length is 14 residues. The CDR3 spells CASGQGLGANVLTF. CDR3 nucleotide sequence: TGCGCCAGCGGACAGGGGCTAGGGGCCAACGTCCTGACTTTC.

The V call is TRBV5-1, the J call TRBJ2-1; 11 bases line up with TRBD2. CDR1 and CDR2 (germline): SGHRS, YFSETQ. J gave up 5 bases and V 3 bases, and 7 bases lay outside the gene matches. This CDR3 has 16 amino acids. The CDR3 DNA follows: TGCGCCAGCAGCTCGCGACTAGCGGGAACTGACAATGAGCAGTTCTTC. Encoded protein: CASSSRLAGTDNEQFF.

Comment on this clone: An end of the junction does not agree with germline; a read error may underlie this. The gene calls are TRBV5-1 and TRBJ2-1, with 9 nucleotides matching TRBD2. This CDR3 has 15 amino acids. Germline V gene lookup returns CDR1 SGHRS and CDR2 YFSETQ. The CDR3 reads CASSPGTSSHNEQFF. CDR3 bases: TGCGCCAGCAGTCCCGGGACTAGCTCCCACAATGAGCAGTTCTTC.

This clone was detected only a few times. The chain has TRBV27 and TRBJ1-5; D gene ambiguous. Trimming removed 2 bases from V and 4 bases from J, with 6 bases in between. Germline V gene sequence: CDR1 MNHEY, CDR2 SMNVEV (reference sequence). The CDR3 is 13 amino acids. CDR3 bases: TGTGCCAGCAGTTTAATGGGGAATCAGCCCCAGCATTTT. Translating it yields CASSLMGNQPQHF.

This sequence joins TRBV10-2 and TRBJ2-3, with 7 bases lining up with TRBD2. The length of the CDR3 is 19 residues. Germline V gene lookup returns CDR1 WSHSY and CDR2 SAAADI. With 4 bases clipped from V and 3 bases from J, the junction kept 19 bases outside the gene matches. CDR3 in amino acids: CASSGPMRGITSWTDTQYF. Here the CDR3 DNA reads TGCGCCAGCAGTGGACCCATGCGGGGGATAACCTCATGGACAGATACGCAGTATTTT.

This clone was counted once. The chain uses TRBV5-4 and TRBJ1-1; D may be TRBD1 (6 bases). Germline CDR1 reads SGHNT; CDR2 reads YYREEE (reference sequence). V lost 6 bases and J lost 1, with 22 bases in between. There are 17 residues in the CDR3. CDR3 DNA sequence: TGTGCCAGCACCTTAGAAGGGGGTCCCTCCAGGAACACTGAAGCTTTCTTT. Amino acid sequence: CASTLEGGPSRNTEAFF.

V is TRBV5-1 and J is TRBJ1-3; no definite D call. Germline V gene lookup returns CDR1 SGHRS and CDR2 YFSETQ. Between the trimmed V and J ends, which lost 2 bases and 0 bases, there was a span of 21 bases. This CDR3 contains 19 residues. CDR3 DNA sequence: TGCGCCAGCAGCTTTGAGTTCTATGGTAGGGAGAGCTCTGGAAACACCATATATTTT. Its protein is CASSFEFYGRESSGNTIYF.

V is TRBV3-1 (or the pseudogene TRBV3-2) and J is TRBJ1-2, with TRBD1 matching over 8 bases. The CDR3 runs 17 residues. V was clipped by 4 bases and J by 0 bases; unmatched bases: 10. Looked up from germline, CDR1 is LGHDT and CDR2 is YNNKEL (reference sequence). For the CDR3, the DNA is TGTGCCAGCAGCCCCTGGGACAGGCAGCGTACTAACTATGGCTACACCTTC. Residues: CASSPWDRQRTNYGYTF.

The J gene is TRBJ1-2, the V gene TRBV10-2; D unclear. The CDR3 has 13 residues. CDR1 is WSHSY, CDR2 SAAADI, per germline. Trimming took 2 bases from V and 8 from J, leaving 12 bases between them. CDR3 residues: CASSEQDPGGYTF. CDR3 bases: TGCGCCAGCAGTGAGCAGGACCCAGGCGGCTACACCTTC.

The rearrangement links TRBV29-1 to TRBJ2-7, with D tentatively TRBD1 or TRBD2 (5 bases each). The CDR3 is 14 residues long. Trimming pared 6 bases from V and 0 bases from J, leaving 15 bases between. CDR1 SQVTM and CDR2 ANQGSEA come from the germline V gene. CDR3 sequence: CSVGKVGDSYEQYF. CDR3 bases: TGCAGCGTCGGAAAAGTGGGGGACTCCTACGAGCAGTACTTC.

The chain uses TRBV25-1 and TRBJ1-1; D is perhaps TRBD1 (5 bases). The CDR3 is made up of 16 amino acids. Germline values: CDR1 MGHDK, CDR2 SYGVNS. Between the trimmed V and J ends, which lost 6 bases and 0 bases, there was a span of 17 bases. The CDR3 nucleotides are TGTGCCAGCAGGGGTGGGGGTTGGGAGTTGAACACTGAAGCTTTCTTT. This gives the protein CASRGGGWELNTEAFF.

V and J are TRBV9 and TRBJ2-1, with a tentative D call TRBD2 (5 bases). Per germline, CDR1 SGDLS and CDR2 YYNGEE. The ends were cut back, 4 bases at V and 0 bases at J, with 11 bases in the middle. This CDR3 is 15 amino acids long. CDR3 amino acids: CASSPRGSSYNEQFF. The CDR3 nucleotides are TGTGCCAGCAGCCCTCGGGGTAGCTCCTACAATGAGCAGTTCTTC.